This TCR beta chain was observed in a study of blood T cell repertoires in COVID-19. Study-wide background: Sites across the United States, Italy and Spain contributed samples from acute and convalescent COVID-19. PBMCs, B-cell-depleted T cells, or T cells were the source of the cDNA or gDNA that made up the material.

Original methodology: Reference gene primer amplification gave estimated nucleated cell counts. Sequencing used immunoSEQ multiplex PCR; TCRdb keeps in-frame clones, though not all of them. For V, J and clone size, that table is used; D and trimming come from the DNA. Of 100,000 to 130,000 clones in the sample, about 90% were seen once. The TCR sequence derives from a human donor in a cohort sampled during active COVID-19. Sample: peripheral blood.

The CDR3 sequence is CAWSVLGYEQYF. DNA of the CDR3: TGTGCCTGGAGTGTACTAGGGTACGAGCAGTACTTC. This chain uses TRBV30 with TRBJ2-7; weak D call: TRBD2 (5 bases). The CDR3 covers 12 residues. Germline V lookup: CDR1 GTSNPN, CDR2 SVGIG (reference sequence). The V end was cut by 0 bases, the J end by 4 bases, with 7 bases between.